This is a list of T cell receptor beta chains from one sample in a study of T cell repertoires in cytomegalovirus infection. TCRdb re-derived calls from the reads in MiXCR, one entry per CDR3 protein. Here the sample spans roughly 250,000 distinct CDR3 sequences, about 12% being singletons. Sequences were obtained from PBMCs. The receptors stem from a human donor in good health (CMV status not recorded). Some clones in this sample may be carry-over from other donors' samples. CDR3s include the opening cysteine and the closing phenylalanine or tryptophan. The order of the fields is D gene, clone size, J gene, V gene, CDR3 protein, CDR3 DNA. D genes are given only for firm matches. Where a row states a size, it is once, few, many or the class of an expanded clone; other rows omit it.

D: TRBD2
size: many
J: TRBJ2-1
V: TRBV6-2/TRBV6-3
CDR3: CASRRLSGTSGGAQGNEQFF
DNA: TGTGCCAGCAGGCGCCTCTCCGGGACTAGCGGGGGCGCCCAAGGTAATGAGCAGTTCTTC

D: .
size: many
J: TRBJ2-4
V: TRBV7-9
CDR3: CASSLGGRAKNIQYF
DNA: TGTGCCAGCAGCTTAGGGGGCAGAGCCAAAAACATTCAGTACTTC

D: .
size: many
J: TRBJ2-3
V: TRBV7-9
CDR3: CAGSVGDLYSDTQYF
DNA: TGTGCCGGGTCGGTCGGGGATCTTTATTCGGATACGCAGTATTTT

D: .
size: few
J: TRBJ2-1
V: TRBV29-1
CDR3: CSVPFGNEQFF
DNA: TGCAGCGTTCCCTTTGGGAATGAGCAGTTCTTC

D: TRBD1
size: .
J: TRBJ2-7
V: TRBV29-1
CDR3: CSVAVTGGYEQYF
DNA: TGCAGCGTTGCAGTGACAGGGGGCTACGAGCAGTACTTC

D: TRBD2
size: .
J: TRBJ2-7
V: TRBV28
CDR3: CASSFSGRREQYF
DNA: TGTGCCAGCAGTTTTAGCGGGAGGCGGGAGCAGTACTTC

D: TRBD1
size: many
J: TRBJ1-6
V: TRBV6-6
CDR3: CASTDRGSYNSPLHF
DNA: TGTGCCAGCACCGACAGGGGTTCCTATAATTCACCCCTCCACTTT

D: TRBD2
size: few
J: TRBJ2-5
V: TRBV20-1
CDR3: CSAMPGLAETQYF
DNA: TGCAGTGCTATGCCGGGACTAGCGGAGACCCAGTACTTC

D: TRBD2
size: many
J: TRBJ2-7
V: TRBV7-6
CDR3: CASSPGRGGEQYF
DNA: TGTGCCAGCAGCCCAGGGAGGGGCGGCGAGCAGTACTTC

D: .
size: few
J: TRBJ2-2
V: TRBV5-5
CDR3: CASSLAGDITGELFF
DNA: TGTGCCAGCAGCTTGGCAGGGGACATCACCGGGGAGCTGTTTTTT

D: .
size: .
J: TRBJ2-4
V: TRBV4-3
CDR3: CASSQDQSGGNIQYF
DNA: TGCGCCAGCAGCCAAGACCAATCCGGGGGAAACATTCAGTACTTC

D: .
size: .
J: TRBJ1-6
V: TRBV19
CDR3: CASSNLPDRAPLSALHF
DNA: TGTGCCAGTAGTAACCTTCCGGACCGGGCCCCTTTGTCGGCCCTCCACTTT

D: TRBD1
size: many
J: TRBJ1-1
V: TRBV12-3/TRBV12-4
CDR3: CASKMGRDSTEAFF
DNA: TGTGCCAGCAAAATGGGGAGGGACAGCACTGAAGCTTTCTTT

D: .
size: many
J: TRBJ2-7
V: TRBV7-2
CDR3: CASSSPSYGSEEQYF
DNA: TGTGCCAGCAGCTCGCCATCATACGGGAGTGAGGAGCAGTACTTC

D: .
size: many
J: TRBJ1-1
V: TRBV19
CDR3: CASIPLRQGGEKTEAFF
DNA: TGTGCCAGTATCCCCCTCAGGCAGGGTGGGGAAAAGACTGAAGCTTTCTTT

D: TRBD2
size: many
J: TRBJ2-7
V: TRBV7-2
CDR3: CASLTIAGAQSEQYF
DNA: TGTGCCAGCCTCACCATAGCGGGAGCCCAATCCGAGCAGTACTTC

D: TRBD2
size: many
J: TRBJ2-7
V: TRBV7-2
CDR3: CASSRTSGNSYEQYF
DNA: TGTGCCAGCAGCCGGACTAGCGGGAATTCCTACGAGCAGTACTTC

D: .
size: .
J: TRBJ1-2
V: TRBV6-8
CDR3: CASSSLGEDYGYTF
DNA: TGTGCCAGCAGTTCCTTGGGGGAGGACTATGGCTACACCTTC

D: .
size: many
J: TRBJ1-2
V: TRBV28
CDR3: CASSYGRRGYTF
DNA: TGTGCCAGCAGTTACGGGAGGCGTGGCTACACCTTC

D: .
size: few
J: TRBJ1-1
V: TRBV5-1
CDR3: CASSSSRGTEAFF
DNA: TGCGCCAGCAGCTCCTCCAGAGGGACTGAAGCTTTCTTT

D: .
size: few
J: TRBJ2-1
V: TRBV6-6
CDR3: CASSYSRPGDSYNEQFF
DNA: TGTGCCAGCAGTTACTCTCGGCCAGGGGATTCCTACAATGAGCAGTTCTTC

D: TRBD2
size: many
J: TRBJ2-1
V: TRBV5-1
CDR3: CASSWSGGGNNEQFF
DNA: TGCGCCAGCAGCTGGAGCGGGGGCGGAAACAATGAGCAGTTCTTC

D: .
size: few
J: TRBJ1-6
V: TRBV19
CDR3: CASSSGTYNSPLHF
DNA: TGTGCCAGTAGTTCCGGGACCTATAATTCACCCCTCCACTTT

D: TRBD1
size: .
J: TRBJ2-2
V: TRBV28
CDR3: CASSLPDRADTGELFF
DNA: TGTGCCAGCAGTCTCCCGGACAGGGCTGACACCGGGGAGCTGTTTTTT

D: .
size: .
J: TRBJ2-3
V: TRBV11-2
CDR3: CASSLRAQSDTQYF
DNA: TGTGCCAGCAGCCTGCGGGCTCAGTCAGATACGCAGTATTTT

D: TRBD2
size: .
J: TRBJ2-4
V: TRBV4-2
CDR3: CASSQVEIAGVNIQYF
DNA: TGTGCCAGCAGCCAAGTAGAGATAGCGGGAGTGAACATTCAGTACTTC

D: .
size: many
J: TRBJ2-1
V: TRBV24-1
CDR3: CATSDLDYNEQFF
DNA: TGTGCCACCAGTGATTTGGACTACAATGAGCAGTTCTTC